One sample yielded the 5 T cell receptor beta chains listed below, sequenced in a study of T cells after yellow fever vaccination. TCRdb recomputed calls from the 5' RACE reads with MiXCR, one row per CDR3 protein. The data contain some 100,000 distinct CDR3 sequences, roughly 7.9% of them singletons. The specimen was CD4+ T cells sorted from PBMCs, collected around 45 days after the first yellow fever vaccination. These receptors all come from a man younger than 30 who received the YFV17D yellow fever vaccine.

Concerning this clonotype: One end of the junction fails to match germline, which may point to a read error. Here the CDR3 DNA reads TGTGCCTGCAGTGGAGGGACTACACCGCGAAAGAGCTCCTACGAGCAGTACTTC. Translated: CACSGGTTPRKSSYEQYF. This chain links TRBV2 with TRBJ2-7; 7 nucleotides agree with TRBD2. Germline lookup yields CDR1 SNHLY and CDR2 FYNNEI. The CDR3 runs 18 residues.

The sample holds many counts of this clonotype. The chain carries TRBV7-2 and TRBJ2-5; 7 nucleotides align to TRBD2. The CDR3 runs 14 residues. Germline V lookup: CDR1 SGHTA, CDR2 FQGNSA. The ends lost 4 bases at V and 2 bases at J; junction bases unmatched: 4. The CDR3 bases are TGTGCCAGCAGCTCGCCTAGCGGTCAAGAGACCCAGTACTTC. Amino acids: CASSSPSGQETQYF.

J is TRBJ2-2 and V is TRBV5-1, with 10 bases matching TRBD1. Looked up from germline, CDR1 is SGHRS and CDR2 is YFSETQ. The length of the CDR3 is 16 residues. J lost 4 bases, V lost 4 bases, and 7 bases had no gene match. In DNA form, the CDR3 reads TGCGCCAGCAGCCGTAGACAGGGGGCGACCACCGGGGAGCTGTTTTTT. Translating gives CASSRRQGATTGELFF.

Ten or more counts support this clonotype. The chain employs TRBV28 and TRBJ2-5; D perhaps matches TRBD2 (6 bases). Germline V gene lookup returns CDR1 MDHEN and CDR2 SYDVKM. Trimming took 7 bases from V and 3 from J, leaving 15 bases between them. The CDR3 consists of 14 residues. The CDR3 DNA sequence: TGTGCCAGCATGCTCGCGGGGCGGGAAGAGACCCAGTACTTC. Amino acid sequence: CASMLAGREETQYF.

This clonotype has a count of ten or more. The chain carries TRBV25-1 and TRBJ2-7, with 10 bases that match TRBD2. CDR3 size: 14 residues. Trimming at V came to 5 bases and at J to 1 base, leaving 2 bases not matched to a gene. CDR1 and CDR2 from the germline V gene are MGHDK and SYGVNS. Here the CDR3 reads CASSLAGGSYEQYF. DNA for the CDR3: TGTGCCAGCAGTTTAGCGGGGGGATCCTACGAGCAGTACTTC.